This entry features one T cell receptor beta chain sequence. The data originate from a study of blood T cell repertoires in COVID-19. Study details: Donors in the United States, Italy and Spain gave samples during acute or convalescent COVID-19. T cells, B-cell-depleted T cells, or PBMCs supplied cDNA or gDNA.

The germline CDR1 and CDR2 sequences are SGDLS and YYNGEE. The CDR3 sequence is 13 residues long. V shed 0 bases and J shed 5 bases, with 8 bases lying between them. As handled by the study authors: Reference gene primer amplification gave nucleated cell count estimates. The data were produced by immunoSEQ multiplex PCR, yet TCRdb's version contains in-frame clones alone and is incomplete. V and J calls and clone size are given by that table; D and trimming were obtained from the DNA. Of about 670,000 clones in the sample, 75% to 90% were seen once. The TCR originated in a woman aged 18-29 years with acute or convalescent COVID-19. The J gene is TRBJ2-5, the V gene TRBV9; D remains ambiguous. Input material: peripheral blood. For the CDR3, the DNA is TGTGCCAGCAGCGTAGGAGGCGTGGAGACCCAGTACTTC. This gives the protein CASSVGGVETQYF.